Listed below are T cell receptor beta chains from one sample, sequenced in a study of T cells in Graves' hyperthyroidism and ophthalmopathy. TCRdb processed the multiplex PCR reads anew with MiXCR; each CDR3 protein has one entry. This table has over 200,000 distinct CDR3 sequences, approximately 20% appearing once. The sequenced sample was blood. The receptors shown here come from a man between 35 and 55 years old with Graves' hyperthyroidism. Each CDR3 is given with its conserved first and last residue. D genes are given only for firm matches. The listing skips clone size in some rows; elsewhere it reads once, few, many or a size class.

many | TRBJ2-3 | TRBV2 | - | TGTGCCAGCAAGGGGGGGGGGCAGTTCACAGATACGCAGTATTTT | CASKGGGQFTDTQYF
- | TRBJ2-7 | TRBV5-1 | TRBD1 | TGCGCCAGCAGGACAGGGGACTACGAGCAGTACTTC | CASRTGDYEQYF
many | TRBJ2-1 | TRBV30 | - | TGTGCCTGGAGGCCGGGGTGGGGGATTCGGAATGAGCAGTTCTTC | CAWRPGWGIRNEQFF
- | TRBJ2-3 | TRBV20-1 | TRBD2 | TGCAGTGCTAGCGGGGGCCTAGCGGGGGCAAGCACAGATACGCAGTATTTT | CSASGGLAGASTDTQYF
few | TRBJ1-5 | TRBV9 | - | TGTGCCAGCAGCGTAGGGGAAAATCAGCCCCAGCATTTT | CASSVGENQPQHF
many | TRBJ2-1 | TRBV30 | - | TGTGCCTGGAGTGTCCCCCCATGGGGCAATGAGCAGTTCTTC | CAWSVPPWGNEQFF
many | TRBJ2-1 | TRBV28 | - | TGTGCCAGCAGTTCCACCCCCGGGGGTTGGAATGAGCAGTTCTTC | CASSSTPGGWNEQFF
few | TRBJ1-5 | TRBV18 | - | TGTGCCAGCTCACCGGGGGCCTTGAGCAATCAGCCCCAGCATTTT | CASSPGALSNQPQHF
many | TRBJ1-5 | TRBV10-3 | - | TGTGCCATCAGTGAGTCAGGGGGGAATCAGCCCCAGCATTTT | CAISESGGNQPQHF
many | TRBJ2-7 | TRBV18 | - | TGTGCCAGCTCACCGAGGGACGTTCGTGGGGACGAGCAGTACTTC | CASSPRDVRGDEQYF
many | TRBJ1-3 | TRBV20-1 | - | TGCAGTGCTAGAGATATTGGGCGGCCTTACTCTGGAAACACCATATATTTT | CSARDIGRPYSGNTIYF
- | TRBJ1-4 | TRBV6-1 | - | TGTGCCAGCAGTGAAATGCCTCGAAACCTTAATGAAAAACTGTTTTTT | CASSEMPRNLNEKLFF